This T cell receptor beta chain was obtained from a study of identical twins. Study findings and constraints: When twins shared out-of-frame alpha sequences, those sequences had excess low generation probability. Beta clonotypes that were abundant in cord blood contained fewer insertions, a pattern absent from memory repertoires.

Unique molecular identifiers were in the cDNA, with template-switch universal primer binding. Using its own MiXCR run on the 5' RACE reads, TCRdb lists one record per CDR3 protein. This table has approximately 600,000 distinct CDR3 sequences, over 8.5% appearing once. This CDR3 is built from 14 residues. CDR1 is MGHDK, CDR2 SYGVNS, per germline. V was clipped by 1 base and J by 8 bases, with 11 bases between them. This clonotype was seen repeatedly, ten times or more. Its antigen is currently unknown. These data also featured in a second study, about yellow fever vaccine responses in identical twins. From that second work: Twin vaccine T cell responses reportedly seemed partly convergent, partly personalized.

This chain connects TRBV25-1 to TRBJ2-2; possible D gene TRBD1, 5 bases. The sequence was obtained from a young woman in good health. Sequencing was performed on PBMCs. The CDR3 nucleotides are TGTGCCAGCAGTGAATTTGGGGCGCGAGGGGAGCTGTTTTTT. Its protein is CASSEFGARGELFF.